This T cell receptor beta chain came from a study of T cells in Graves' hyperthyroidism and ophthalmopathy. Overall study results and limits: Blood shared most expanded thyroid clonotypes above 0.001. For ophthalmopathy, model prediction preceded onset by a median approximately 6 months.

Amplified TCR beta CDR3 regions came from RNA transcripts. HTBI primers were employed in a first-round RT-PCR of the TCR CDR3. TCRdb re-derived calls from the multiplex PCR reads in MiXCR, one entry per CDR3 protein. The data hold 300,000 to 450,000 distinct CDR3 sequences, with less than 15% observed a single time. Turning to this clonotype: Its antigen is undetermined.

The CDR3 length is 12 residues. With V trimmed by 5 bases and J by 4 bases, 5 bases remained unmatched. Germline loops: CDR1 SQVTM, CDR2 ANQGSEA. The chain recombines TRBV29-1 with TRBJ2-7; 7 bases align to TRBD2. The sample was blood. This clonotype originated in a man aged 25 to 40 with Graves' hyperthyroidism that later progressed to Graves' ophthalmopathy. The CDR3 DNA is TGCAGCGTTTTGTGGGGAGGGTACGAGCAGTACTTC. Its translation is CSVLWGGYEQYF.